Below, 4 T cell receptor beta chains from the same sample are listed, as sequenced in a study of blood T cell repertoires in COVID-19. Clones were read by immunoSEQ multiplex PCR, and TCRdb kept only the in-frame ones, dropping some. The data contain 70,000 or so clones, around 89% of them singletons. Input material: peripheral blood. The receptors originated from a woman at least 80 years old with active COVID-19.

This clone was found a few times. V usage is TRBV29-1 and J usage is TRBJ1-5; TRBD1 matches at 8 bases. The CDR3 is 12 amino acids. The germline CDR1 and CDR2 sequences are SQVTM and ANQGSEA. V lost 4 bases, J lost 9 bases, and 5 bases stayed unmatched. CDR3 sequence: CSVGSGGGPQHF. DNA for the CDR3: TGCAGCGTTGGTTCAGGGGGCGGGCCCCAGCATTTT.

The chain has TRBV5-1 and TRBJ2-4; D perhaps matches TRBD2 (5 bases). Trimming shortened V by 5 bases and J by 1 base, and 13 bases separated the two germline ends. The CDR3 covers 15 residues. The V gene's germline CDR1 is SGHRS and CDR2 YFSETQ. The CDR3 nucleotides are TGCGCCAGCAGTCTAGGGAGTTCGGCCAAAAACATTCAGTACTTC. Its translation: CASSLGSSAKNIQYF.

The genes are TRBV9 and TRBJ1-2, with 8 bases that match TRBD1. The CDR3 extends over 14 amino acids. In germline, CDR1 is SGDLS, CDR2 YYNGEE. Germline trimming cut 3 bases from V and 4 bases from J; bases unmatched to any gene: 5. The CDR3 DNA reads as TGTGCCAGCAGCGCCGGACAGGGCTTCTATGGCTACACCTTC. As protein: CASSAGQGFYGYTF.

V usage is TRBV6-5 and J usage is TRBJ2-2, with 7 bases lining up with TRBD1. The CDR3 extends over 16 amino acids. J gave up 0 bases and V 2 bases, and 3 bases lay outside the gene matches. Germline CDR1 MNHEY, CDR2 SVGAGI. This CDR3 is CASSYEDRPNTGELFF. CDR3 coding DNA: TGTGCCAGCAGTTACGAGGACAGGCCGAACACCGGGGAGCTGTTTTTT.